This T cell receptor beta chain derives from a study of cytomegalovirus exposure and HLA in healthy donors. Study-wide points: Rare TCR sequences predominated, though certain public TCRs were found in many donors. Upon later analysis, TCR association rates were observed to vary by HLA locus, being highest for DRB1 and lowest for HLA-C. Later work showed greater clonal expansion in HLA-associated TCR beta chains than in equally common others.

Germline V CDR1 and CDR2: MNHEY, SMNVEV (reference sequence). Trimming stripped 8 bases from V and 0 bases from J, with 11 bases between. CDR3 length equals 15 residues. The PCR made use of 60 Vbeta and 13 Jbeta primers. Only in-frame clones appear in the TCRdb table, and some are missing; sequencing was by immunoSEQ multiplex PCR. This table has a few hundred thousand clones, approximately 82% appearing once. With respect to this clone: Its antigen is not identified.

Input material: PBMCs. The J gene is TRBJ2-6, the V gene TRBV27; D possibly corresponds to TRBD2 (6 bases). The TCR comes from a woman aged 55-70 years in good health and CMV-seropositive. This chain's CDR3 is CASLRRGSGANVLTF. The DNA for the CDR3 is TGTGCCAGCCTTAGGAGGGGCTCTGGGGCCAACGTCCTGACTTTC.